The following is a T cell receptor beta chain sequence with its context. Its matching antigen is unknown. This sample is drawn from a study of T-cell reconstitution after alpha-beta-depleted transplantation in children. Points from the study as a whole: After transplant, at about two months, alpha-beta T cells were reportedly derived from several hundred expanded graft clones.

Preparing the TCRbeta library involved the use of unique molecular identifiers. In TCRdb, the PCR reads were re-called with MiXCR into one record per CDR3 protein. This sample has 610,000 or so distinct CDR3 sequences; 25% to 30% occur once, and the top ten carry under 45%. The sequence came from a boy under two years old with Wiskott-Aldrich syndrome, due to receive a stem cell transplant. The sample was PBMCs, taken before TCRalphabeta/CD19-depleted stem cell transplant.

The CDR3 DNA reads TGTGCCAGCAGCTCGCCGGGACTAGCGGGAGCCGCCAGGGAGCTGTTTTTT. Its protein product is CASSSPGLAGAARELFF. The chain joins TRBV7-2 to TRBJ2-2; TRBD2 matches at 14 bases. Germline V lookup: CDR1 SGHTA, CDR2 FQGNSA. The CDR3 is 17 amino acids. V lost 4 bases, J lost 9 bases, and 10 bases stayed unmatched.